Listed below are T cell receptor beta chains from one sample, sequenced in a study of spatial heterogeneity in lung cancer. In TCRdb, the 5' RACE reads were re-called with MiXCR into one record per CDR3 protein. The table has 72,000 or so distinct CDR3 sequences, approximately 9% seen once; the top ten hold around 1.9%. Sample: PBMCs, taken at follow-up. The receptors were sampled from a female donor with early-stage non-small cell lung cancer. The conserved cysteine and the conserved F or W are not part of the CDR3 here. Fields, in order: V gene, J gene, CDR3 protein.

>TRBV4-1|TRBJ1-5
ASSPGQKGQPQH
>TRBV24-1|TRBJ2-1
ATSDRDEQF
>TRBV18|TRBJ1-3
ASSPSTERSPGLSGNTIY
>TRBV7-8|TRBJ2-7
ASSLGGRPSY
>TRBV9|TRBJ2-3
ASSVVGLGTTDTQY
>TRBV3-1|TRBJ2-1
ASSQAPRREAPS
>TRBV7-8|TRBJ2-7
ASSSSRGSYEQY
>TRBV28|TRBJ2-5
ASSPPTGTSQETQY
>TRBV28|TRBJ1-1
ASSLQIEAF
>TRBV19|TRBJ2-1
ASSIPGQLSSYNEQF
>TRBV11-3|TRBJ2-1
ASSQGTTYNEQF
>TRBV3-1|TRBJ2-1
ASSPSAGGGGEQF
>TRBV5-1|TRBJ1-2
ASSSTTGGGGYT
>TRBV6-6|TRBJ1-5
ASSPGTGSHQPQH
>TRBV20-1|TRBJ2-7
SARGPTKWEYEQY
>TRBV11-2|TRBJ2-7
ASSFELGLSLEQY
>TRBV10-1|TRBJ2-4
ASSESIGDGIQY
>TRBV14|TRBJ1-2
ASSQGTASYGYT
>TRBV5-1|TRBJ2-5
ATSGVAGGETQY
>TRBV6-5|TRBJ2-5
ASSYFKGTEETQY
>TRBV6-2/TRBV6-3|TRBJ2-3
ASSLLAGALDTQY
>TRBV2|TRBJ1-1
ASGLFGTGVTEAF
>TRBV9|TRBJ1-1
ASSDYQQGAQSEAF
>TRBV5-1|TRBJ2-7
ASSLLPTSGSYEQY
>TRBV6-1|TRBJ2-1
ASSEVVGLAENEQF
>TRBV9|TRBJ1-2
ASSQRAGAYGYT
>TRBV28|TRBJ1-3
ASSWGSGNTIY
>TRBV29-1|TRBJ2-7
SVVTGLDYYEQY
>TRBV20-1|TRBJ2-7
SARPNRQPAYEQY
>TRBV5-1|TRBJ2-7
ASSQDLSYEQY
>TRBV7-2|TRBJ2-3
ASSPLGEREFTDTQY
>TRBV10-3|TRBJ2-7
AISESRLAGPRLYEQY
>TRBV27|TRBJ2-7
ASSLSPSGSYEQY
>TRBV20-1|TRBJ2-6
SASQTWGANVLT
>TRBV30|TRBJ2-1
AWSRTPPTQF
>TRBV28|TRBJ2-5
ASRETSGRGETQY
>TRBV11-2|TRBJ2-7
ASSWDSVYEQY
>TRBV4-1|TRBJ1-5
ASSQDRGGQPQH
>TRBV29-1|TRBJ1-1
SVERAMNTEAF
>TRBV18|TRBJ2-1
ASQSFRREKYNEQF
>TRBV5-8|TRBJ2-4
ASPGENIQY
>TRBV20-1|TRBJ2-7
SARGPGTYEQY
>TRBV5-1|TRBJ1-5
ASSLDVGQPQH
>TRBV9|TRBJ1-6
ASSSDGDWNSPLH
>TRBV7-2|TRBJ2-4
ASSPTYGTEAKNIQY
>TRBV19|TRBJ2-7
ASSMRGQEVDEQY
>TRBV5-1|TRBJ2-1
ASSLAPRTGKGNEQF
>TRBV28|TRBJ1-5
ASTFHGGTYQPQH
>TRBV27|TRBJ2-7
ASSLYPSSYEQY
>TRBV20-1|TRBJ1-2
SARENREGYGYT
>TRBV23-1|TRBJ2-7
APQPYEQY